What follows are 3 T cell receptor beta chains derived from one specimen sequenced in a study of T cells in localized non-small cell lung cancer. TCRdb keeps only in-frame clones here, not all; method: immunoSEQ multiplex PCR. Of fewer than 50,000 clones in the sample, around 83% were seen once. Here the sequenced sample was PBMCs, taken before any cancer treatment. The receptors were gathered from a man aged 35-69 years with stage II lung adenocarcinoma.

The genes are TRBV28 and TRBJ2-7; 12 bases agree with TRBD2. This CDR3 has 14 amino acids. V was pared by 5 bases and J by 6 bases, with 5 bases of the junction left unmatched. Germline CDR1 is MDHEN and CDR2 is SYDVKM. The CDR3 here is CASSMGLAGGEQYF. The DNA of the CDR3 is TGTGCCAGCAGTATGGGACTAGCGGGCGGCGAGCAGTACTTC.

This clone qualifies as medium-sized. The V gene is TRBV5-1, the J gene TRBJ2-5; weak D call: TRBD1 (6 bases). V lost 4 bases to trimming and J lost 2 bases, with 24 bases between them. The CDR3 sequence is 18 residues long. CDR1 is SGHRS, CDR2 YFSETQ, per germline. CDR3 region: CASSPRGFRTTLQETQYF. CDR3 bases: TGCGCCAGCAGCCCCAGGGGCTTCCGCACGACTTTACAAGAGACCCAGTACTTC. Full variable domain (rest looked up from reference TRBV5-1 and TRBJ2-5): KAGVTQTPRYLIKTRGQQVTLSCSPISGHRSVSWYQQTPGQGLQFLFEYFSETQRNKGNFPGRFSGRQFSNSRSEMNVSTLELGDSALYLCASSPRGFRTTLQETQYFGPGTRLLVL.

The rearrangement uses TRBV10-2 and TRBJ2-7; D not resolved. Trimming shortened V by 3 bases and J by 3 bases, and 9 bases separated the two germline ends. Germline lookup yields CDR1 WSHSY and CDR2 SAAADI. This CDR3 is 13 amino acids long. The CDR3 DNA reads TGCGCCAGCAGTGAAGGGCCTTTCTACGAGCAGTACTTC. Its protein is CASSEGPFYEQYF.